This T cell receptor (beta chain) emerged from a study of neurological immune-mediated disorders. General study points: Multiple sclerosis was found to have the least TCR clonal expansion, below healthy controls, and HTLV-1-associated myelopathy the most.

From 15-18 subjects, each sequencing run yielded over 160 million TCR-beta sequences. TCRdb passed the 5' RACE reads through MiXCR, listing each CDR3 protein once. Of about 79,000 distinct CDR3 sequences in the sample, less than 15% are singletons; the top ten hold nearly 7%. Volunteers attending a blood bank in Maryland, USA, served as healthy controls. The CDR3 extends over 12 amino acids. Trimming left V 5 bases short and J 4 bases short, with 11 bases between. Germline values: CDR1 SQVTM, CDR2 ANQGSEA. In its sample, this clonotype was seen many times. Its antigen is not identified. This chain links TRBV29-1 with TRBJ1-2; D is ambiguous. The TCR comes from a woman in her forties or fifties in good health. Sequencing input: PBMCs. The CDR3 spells CSVLSSGYGYTF. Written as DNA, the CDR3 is TGCAGCGTTCTAAGTTCTGGCTATGGCTACACCTTC.